Listed below are T cell receptor beta chains from one sample, sequenced in a study of graft-versus-host responses after intestinal transplantation. Their cognate antigens are unknown. Clones were read by immunoSEQ multiplex PCR, and TCRdb kept only the in-frame ones, dropping some. The sample yields approximately 39,000 clones, roughly 95% seen once. The specimen comprised unstimulated CD4+ T cells sorted from spleen or lymph node cells, sampled before transplant. The receptor set was obtained from a human donor who was the organ donor for an intestinal transplant. The CDR3 runs from the conserved cysteine through the conserved F or W. Fields, in order: CDR3 DNA, CDR3 protein, D gene, clone size, J gene, V gene. A D gene is named only where the DNA matches it firmly. Clone size appears in some rows only: once, few, many, or a class for an expanded clone.

CDR3 DNA: TGCGCCAGCAGCCAAGACCGTGATCCATACTCCTACGAGCAGTACTTC
CDR3 protein: CASSQDRDPYSYEQYF
D gene: -
clone size: once
J gene: TRBJ2-7
V gene: TRBV4-1

CDR3 DNA: TGTGCCAGCAGCTACGCACGCGGCCTAGCGGGTGCAGATACGCAGTATTTT
CDR3 protein: CASSYARGLAGADTQYF
D gene: TRBD2
clone size: -
J gene: TRBJ2-3
V gene: TRBV7-2

CDR3 DNA: TGTGCCTGGAGTGTACGTGGAAACACCATATATTTT
CDR3 protein: CAWSVRGNTIYF
D gene: -
clone size: -
J gene: TRBJ1-3
V gene: TRBV30

CDR3 DNA: TGCGCCAGCAGCCAAAGGATCATCGCAGGGGGCCCGAACACTGAAGCTTTCTTT
CDR3 protein: CASSQRIIAGGPNTEAFF
D gene: TRBD1
clone size: -
J gene: TRBJ1-1
V gene: TRBV4-1

CDR3 DNA: TGCGCCAGCAGTGAGTCGAAAGTTACCCGCGAGAGATTTAAAGGCAATCAGCCCCAGCATTTT
CDR3 protein: CASSESKVTRERFKGNQPQHF
D gene: -
clone size: once
J gene: TRBJ1-5
V gene: TRBV10-2

CDR3 DNA: TGTGCCAGTAGTATGGGGTCATGGGACTATAATTCACCCCTCCACTTT
CDR3 protein: CASSMGSWDYNSPLHF
D gene: -
clone size: -
J gene: TRBJ1-6
V gene: TRBV19

CDR3 DNA: TGTGCCAGCAGTTTTGGAGGGTTTAGGGGCTACACCTTC
CDR3 protein: CASSFGGFRGYTF
D gene: -
clone size: -
J gene: TRBJ1-2
V gene: TRBV28

CDR3 DNA: TGTGCCAGCAGTCGAGGACAGGGGGCCGAGACCCAGTACTTC
CDR3 protein: CASSRGQGAETQYF
D gene: TRBD1
clone size: -
J gene: TRBJ2-5
V gene: TRBV6-5

CDR3 DNA: TGTGCCAGCAGCTTAGATAGTAATTCACCCCTCCACTTT
CDR3 protein: CASSLDSNSPLHF
D gene: -
clone size: few
J gene: TRBJ1-6
V gene: TRBV11-3

CDR3 DNA: TGTGCCACCAGCAGAGAGGTTACCTACGAGCAGTACTTC
CDR3 protein: CATSREVTYEQYF
D gene: -
clone size: -
J gene: TRBJ2-7
V gene: TRBV15

CDR3 DNA: TGCGCCAGCAGCCAAGGACCCGGGACAGCGAGCTCTGGGGCCAACGTCCTGACTTTC
CDR3 protein: CASSQGPGTASSGANVLTF
D gene: TRBD1
clone size: -
J gene: TRBJ2-6
V gene: TRBV4-3

CDR3 DNA: TGTGCCATCAATCGGGACAGCTCAGATGGCTACACCTTC
CDR3 protein: CAINRDSSDGYTF
D gene: TRBD1
clone size: -
J gene: TRBJ1-2
V gene: TRBV10-3

CDR3 DNA: TGTGCCAGCAGCCGGGAGGGGGGGGGCCTTCGTTCGCAGTACTTC
CDR3 protein: CASSREGGGLRSQYF
D gene: TRBD2
clone size: -
J gene: TRBJ2-7
V gene: TRBV7-2

CDR3 DNA: TGTGCCTGGAGTGTAGGCTCCTACGAGCAGTACTTC
CDR3 protein: CAWSVGSYEQYF
D gene: -
clone size: -
J gene: TRBJ2-7
V gene: TRBV30

CDR3 DNA: TGTGCCAGCAGCGGGACTAGCTTAAGTGAGCAGTTCTTC
CDR3 protein: CASSGTSLSEQFF
D gene: TRBD2
clone size: -
J gene: TRBJ2-1
V gene: TRBV7-8

CDR3 DNA: TGTGCCTGGAGTTATTGGACAGGGGGGCGTAACTATGGCTACACCTTC
CDR3 protein: CAWSYWTGGRNYGYTF
D gene: TRBD1
clone size: -
J gene: TRBJ1-2
V gene: TRBV30

CDR3 DNA: TGTGCCAGCAGCCTAGAGAGGACTAGCGGGGGGACAGATACGCAGTATTTT
CDR3 protein: CASSLERTSGGTDTQYF
D gene: TRBD2
clone size: -
J gene: TRBJ2-3
V gene: TRBV11-2

CDR3 DNA: TGTGCCAGCAGTGACCCTGGCAGGTCTAACTATGGCTACACCTTC
CDR3 protein: CASSDPGRSNYGYTF
D gene: -
clone size: -
J gene: TRBJ1-2
V gene: TRBV2

CDR3 DNA: TGTGCCAGCAGTACACGGGACAGGGGAACTGAAGCTTTCTTT
CDR3 protein: CASSTRDRGTEAFF
D gene: TRBD1
clone size: -
J gene: TRBJ1-1
V gene: TRBV28

CDR3 DNA: TGTGCCAGCAGTGAACGTTACGATGAGCAGTTCTTC
CDR3 protein: CASSERYDEQFF
D gene: -
clone size: -
J gene: TRBJ2-1
V gene: TRBV6-5

CDR3 DNA: TGTGCCAGCAGCCAGCTCTCCGGGACTTCGCAAGAGACCCAGTACTTC
CDR3 protein: CASSQLSGTSQETQYF
D gene: -
clone size: -
J gene: TRBJ2-5
V gene: TRBV4-2

CDR3 DNA: TGTGCCAGCAGTGTTAGAGGGTATGGCTACACCTTC
CDR3 protein: CASSVRGYGYTF
D gene: -
clone size: -
J gene: TRBJ1-2
V gene: TRBV6-1

CDR3 DNA: TGTGCCAGCTCACCAGCCCCAGGAACTTCCTATGGCTACACCTTC
CDR3 protein: CASSPAPGTSYGYTF
D gene: -
clone size: -
J gene: TRBJ1-2
V gene: TRBV18

CDR3 DNA: TGTGCCAGCAGTTACTCGGTCCCAACGAACACCGGGGAGCTGTTTTTT
CDR3 protein: CASSYSVPTNTGELFF
D gene: -
clone size: -
J gene: TRBJ2-2
V gene: TRBV6-6

CDR3 DNA: TGCGCCAGCAGCCAAGATAGGGGGTCAAGAGGGGAGCTGTTTTTT
CDR3 protein: CASSQDRGSRGELFF
D gene: -
clone size: -
J gene: TRBJ2-2
V gene: TRBV4-1

CDR3 DNA: TGTGCCAGCTCACCCGTGCAGGGGGGGGAGCAGTACTTC
CDR3 protein: CASSPVQGGEQYF
D gene: -
clone size: few
J gene: TRBJ2-7
V gene: TRBV18

CDR3 DNA: TGTGCCTGGAGTACACAACCAGACAGGGGTCTCGTCACTGAAGCTTTCTTT
CDR3 protein: CAWSTQPDRGLVTEAFF
D gene: TRBD1
clone size: once
J gene: TRBJ1-1
V gene: TRBV30

CDR3 DNA: TGTGCCAGCAGGGTCTCGGACAGGGAAAACACTGAAGCTTTCTTT
CDR3 protein: CASRVSDRENTEAFF
D gene: TRBD1
clone size: -
J gene: TRBJ1-1
V gene: TRBV7-9

CDR3 DNA: TGTGCCTGGGCAGTCAGCTACGAGCAGTACTTC
CDR3 protein: CAWAVSYEQYF
D gene: -
clone size: once
J gene: TRBJ2-7
V gene: TRBV30

CDR3 DNA: TGTGCCAGCAGCTTATTTTCGCTGGGGACCTACAATGAGCAGTTCTTC
CDR3 protein: CASSLFSLGTYNEQFF
D gene: -
clone size: -
J gene: TRBJ2-1
V gene: TRBV11-2

CDR3 DNA: TGTGCCAGCAGTAAACAGGGGGGATGGACCTACAATGAGCAGTTCTTC
CDR3 protein: CASSKQGGWTYNEQFF
D gene: TRBD1
clone size: -
J gene: TRBJ2-1
V gene: TRBV9

CDR3 DNA: TGTGCCAGCAGCTTCGGACAGGGAGGCGGTTTGAACACTGAAGCTTTCTTT
CDR3 protein: CASSFGQGGGLNTEAFF
D gene: TRBD1
clone size: -
J gene: TRBJ1-1
V gene: TRBV5-5

CDR3 DNA: TGCGCCAGCAGCCAAGGGACGGTGGGTCTGAGCACTGAAGCTTTCTTT
CDR3 protein: CASSQGTVGLSTEAFF
D gene: -
clone size: -
J gene: TRBJ1-1
V gene: TRBV4-3

CDR3 DNA: TGTGCCAGCAGCTTAGACGGCGGGGAGCTGTTTTTT
CDR3 protein: CASSLDGGELFF
D gene: -
clone size: few
J gene: TRBJ2-2
V gene: TRBV11-2

CDR3 DNA: TGCGCCAGCAGCTTATCCCGGCCGGGGCGAAACACTGAAGCTTTCTTT
CDR3 protein: CASSLSRPGRNTEAFF
D gene: -
clone size: -
J gene: TRBJ1-1
V gene: TRBV5-1

CDR3 DNA: TGTGCCAGCAGCTTAAACAGTTACTCCTACGAGCAGTACTTC
CDR3 protein: CASSLNSYSYEQYF
D gene: -
clone size: -
J gene: TRBJ2-7
V gene: TRBV7-6